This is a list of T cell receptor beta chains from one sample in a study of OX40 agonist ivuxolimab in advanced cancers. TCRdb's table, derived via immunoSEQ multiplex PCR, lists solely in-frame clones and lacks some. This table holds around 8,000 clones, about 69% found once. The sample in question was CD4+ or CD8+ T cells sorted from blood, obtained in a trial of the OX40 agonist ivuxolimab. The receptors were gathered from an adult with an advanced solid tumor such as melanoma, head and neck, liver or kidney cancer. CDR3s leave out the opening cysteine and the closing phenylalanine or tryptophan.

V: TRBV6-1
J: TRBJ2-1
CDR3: ASSPRDTYNEQF

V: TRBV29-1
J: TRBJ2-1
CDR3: SGTSGVEQF

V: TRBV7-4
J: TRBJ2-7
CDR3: ASSLVAHYEQY

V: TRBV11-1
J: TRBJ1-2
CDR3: ASSTGTGHGYT

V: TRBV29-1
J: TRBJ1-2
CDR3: SVQALSYGYT

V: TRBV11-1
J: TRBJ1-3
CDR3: ASSMGPGNTIY

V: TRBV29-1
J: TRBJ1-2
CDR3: SSESRQSYGYT

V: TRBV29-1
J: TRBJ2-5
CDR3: SGDREGTQY

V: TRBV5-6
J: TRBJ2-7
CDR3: ASSTAHDRGRWGYEQY

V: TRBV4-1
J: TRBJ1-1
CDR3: ASSQELGQGNTEAF

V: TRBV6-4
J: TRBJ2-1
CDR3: ASSDSPGTGGNEQF

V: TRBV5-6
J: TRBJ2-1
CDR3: ASSLWLAGTARNEQF